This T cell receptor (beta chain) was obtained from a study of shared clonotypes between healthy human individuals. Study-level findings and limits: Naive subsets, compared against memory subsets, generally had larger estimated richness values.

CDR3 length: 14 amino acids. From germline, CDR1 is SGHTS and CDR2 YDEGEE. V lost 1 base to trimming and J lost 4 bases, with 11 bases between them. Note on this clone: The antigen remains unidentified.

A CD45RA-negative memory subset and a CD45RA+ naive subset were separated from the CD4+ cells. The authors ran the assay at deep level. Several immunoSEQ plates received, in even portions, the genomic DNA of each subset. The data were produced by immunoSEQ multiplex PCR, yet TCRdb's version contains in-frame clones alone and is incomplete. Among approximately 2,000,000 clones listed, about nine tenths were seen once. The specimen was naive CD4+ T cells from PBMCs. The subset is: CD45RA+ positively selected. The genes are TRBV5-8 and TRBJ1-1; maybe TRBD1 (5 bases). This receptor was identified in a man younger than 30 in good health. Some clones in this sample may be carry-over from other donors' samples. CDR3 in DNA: TGTGCCAGCAGCTTGCGGCCCGGGGCCACTGAAGCTTTCTTT. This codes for CASSLRPGATEAFF.